Each of the 9 T cell receptor beta chains below was sequenced from the same sample in a study of T cell responses to AZD1222 COVID-19 vaccine. The method was immunoSEQ multiplex PCR; TCRdb's version includes in-frame clones alone and lacks a portion of them. The sample lists 150,000 to 200,000 clones, just over 90% occurring once. The source material was peripheral blood, sampled on day 0 of AZD1222 vaccination. The receptors were gathered from an adult in good health.

This sequence joins TRBV19 and TRBJ2-5, with D unclear. Trimming left V 6 bases short and J 1 base short, with 18 bases between. CDR1 LNHDA and CDR2 SQIVND come from the germline V gene (reference sequence). There are 16 residues in the CDR3. The CDR3: CASSTLRWKCQETQYF. The CDR3 nucleotides are TGTGCCAGTAGCACGCTAAGGTGGAAGTGCCAAGAGACCCAGTACTTC.

The chain has TRBV2 and TRBJ2-2; maybe TRBD1 (5 bases). The germline CDR1 and CDR2 sequences are SNHLY and FYNNEI. CDR3 length: 15 residues. Trimming took off 10 bases at V and 2 bases at J, with 17 bases between the two ends. Written as DNA, the CDR3 is TGTGCCACCCAAGGTCGGACACTTAACACCGGGGAGCTGTTTTTT. Protein product: CATQGRTLNTGELFF.

The V call is TRBV16, the J call TRBJ2-3, with 8 positions matching TRBD2. The CDR3 runs to 19 residues. The germline CDR1 and CDR2 sequences are KGHSY and FQNENV. With V trimmed by 1 base and J by 1 base, 13 bases remained unmatched. The CDR3 region has the DNA TGTGCCAGCAGCCAATGGATTAGCGGGGCACCACCGGGCACAGATACGCAGTATTTT. Protein product: CASSQWISGAPPGTDTQYF.

The genes are TRBV7-9 and TRBJ1-5, with D hard to call. CDR1 is SEHNR and CDR2 is FQNEAQ in the germline V gene (reference sequence). V lost 0 bases, J lost 3 bases, and 6 bases lay in between. The CDR3 has 14 amino acids. The CDR3 sequence: CASSLAASNQPQHF. CDR3 sequence (DNA): TGTGCCAGCAGCTTAGCCGCCTCCAATCAGCCCCAGCATTTT. The complete variable domain, with remaining parts taken from reference TRBV7-9 and TRBJ1-5, reads DTGVSQNPRHKITKRGQNVTFRCDPISEHNRLYWYRQTLGQGPEFLTYFQNEAQLEKSRLLSDRFSAERPKGSFSTLEIQRTEQGDSAMYLCASSLAASNQPQHFGDGTRLSIL.

J is TRBJ1-2 and V is TRBV19; a possible D gene is TRBD1 (6 bases). The CDR3 extends over 12 amino acids. Germline CDR1 and CDR2: LNHDA and SQIVND (reference sequence). Trimming took 6 bases from V and 6 from J, leaving 11 bases between them. CDR3 coding DNA: TGTGCCAGTAGGCCGGGGGCCCATGGCTACACCTTC. This encodes CASRPGAHGYTF.

This clone was found once. This sequence joins TRBV9 and TRBJ1-1; 7 bases agree with TRBD1. The CDR3 length is 15 residues. The V gene's germline CDR1 is SGDLS and CDR2 YYNGEE. J gave up 4 bases and V 0 bases, and 6 bases lay outside the gene matches. CDR3 bases: TGTGCCAGCAGCGTAGAGCCAGGGGGGTTCACTGAAGCTTTCTTT. Its protein is CASSVEPGGFTEAFF.

The chain combines TRBV6-1 with TRBJ1-2; D remains ambiguous. The germline CDR1 and CDR2 sequences are MNHNS and SASEGT. The CDR3 extends over 14 amino acids. Trimming took off 2 bases at V and 3 bases at J, with 10 bases between the two ends. In DNA, the CDR3 is TGTGCCAGCAGTGAATTCGACACTGACTATGGCTACACCTTC. This translates into CASSEFDTDYGYTF.

CDR3 in DNA: TGTGCCAGCAGCTTGTATCAGGGGCCGTCCGCCCAACTGTTTTTT. Its translation is CASSLYQGPSAQLFF. The chain links TRBV5-4 to TRBJ1-4; a possible D gene is TRBD1 (6 bases). CDR1 is SGHNT, CDR2 YYREEE, per germline (reference sequence). V lost 1 base and J 12 bases, leaving 19 bases between the germline ends. This CDR3 is 15 amino acids long.

V and J are TRBV25-1 and TRBJ2-7; D might be TRBD1 (7 bases). The CDR3 consists of 15 residues. Per germline, CDR1 MGHDK and CDR2 SYGVNS. V lost 4 bases to trimming and J lost 1 base, with 14 bases between them. CDR3 coding DNA: TGTGCCAGCAGTGGGACAGGTGGGACTTCCTACGAGCAGTACTTC. This codes for CASSGTGGTSYEQYF.